What follows is one T cell receptor (beta chain) and its context. Its antigen is unknown. Qualities for individual bases were not recorded, and no much larger clone is one base off. This entry comes from a study of molecular identifiers for immune sequencing clone quantification (dated by TCRdb to the late 2010s). Broadly, across the study: For a replicate experiment, the RNA from either about 20,000 or 100,000 naive CD8 T cells was divided into five aliquots, and four of those aliquots went on to sequencing. CD8 T cells were used in a methods study to benchmark molecular-identifier clustering-based TCR repertoire sequencing (MIDCIRS) and TCR RNA copy counting.

Libraries came from PCR. TCRdb names NextSeq 500 as the instrument used. Bulk TCR libraries were made following a previously described method, with the TCR primers given in Table S5. Purification of total RNA was performed with the Qiagen AllPrep DNA/RNA kit. Reads from multiple sequencing runs of the same library were pooled before analysis. The paper's data handling went like this. Reads were retained only if their TCR constant sequence matched exactly, and those retained reads were trimmed to 150 nt and grouped according to their 12-nt molecular barcodes. Reads in each barcode group were sub-clustered using a 15% Levenshtein threshold, and a quality-weighted consensus sequence was built for each RNA molecule. Non-functional sequences were excluded, and lower-count sequences lying one edit away from another sequence were also excluded. Barcode sub-clusters with fewer than 20% of the maximum read count were removed, based on fitting two negative binomial distributions. The public reads were reprocessed in TCRdb via fastp at Q25 and MiXCR, keeping in-frame beta chains. When rows share a CDR3 protein, they turn into one entry using the most common DNA and genes. TCRdb, rather than the study authors, made the V and J calls. This sample has approximately 630,000 distinct CDR3 sequences in its table, and approximately 24% of those were observed once. Roughly 0.83% of the sample rests with the top ten.

Summary of the overall study and its limitations: Spiked-in Jurkat TCR RNA (approximately 10 copies' worth), which is not part of the donor repertoire, was contained in the naive libraries. Spiked-in Jurkat TCR RNA equal to a single cell's worth was reported to be detectable even within 1,100,000 naive CD8 T cells. The sizes of highly expanded clones could end up underestimated when identical TCR molecules share a barcode. Modeling estimated roughly 3 recovered TCR RNA copies per cell, compared with about 10 by digital PCR, which implies roughly 29% capture efficiency. When barcode sub-clustering was not used, chimeric consensus sequences inflated TCR diversity, with chimeras reaching as high as 47%. In CMV-specific effector cells, over 99% of molecules were held by clones above 20 RNA copies, whereas under 1% of molecules were held by such clones in naive cells.

Libraries of naive CD8 T cells were built from anywhere between about 19,000 and 1,000,000 sorted cells, with 10%, 30% or 50% of the purified RNA used. On a BD FACSAria II, naive CD8 T cells were FACS-sorted as CD8+CD4-CCR7+CD45RA+ and collected into RLT Plus buffer. Ten to eleven TCR copies' worth of Jurkat RNA were spiked into roughly 17,000-1,100,000 naive CD8 T cell samples to test detection sensitivity. Enrichment of CD8 T cells was done with RosetteSep CD8+ T Cell Enrichment Cocktail plus Ficoll-Paque, and ACK red cell lysis came afterward. CDR3 length: 14 amino acids, cysteine to phenylalanine. The CDR3 DNA has 42 bases and is translated from base 1. CDR1 LGHDT and CDR2 YNNKEL were looked up in the germline V gene (reference sequence). The V end loses 5 bases and the J end loses 9 bases, and a stretch of 19 bases separates them.

The sequence was collected from a human donor in good health. Some libraries in this study had Jurkat cell RNA spiked in. The sequenced sample was naive CD8+ T cells from blood, with Jurkat cell RNA spiked in. The sample's cell subset or site, from its label and the paper: FACS-sorted CD8+CD4-CCR7+CD45RA+ naive T cells. The chain joins TRBV3-1 to TRBJ2-5; matching of 5 bases hints at TRBD1 as the D gene. The CDR3 in this case is CASSGWLGLESQYF. Here is the DNA: TGTGCCAGCAGCGGCTGGCTGGGGCTGGAGTCCCAGTACTTC.